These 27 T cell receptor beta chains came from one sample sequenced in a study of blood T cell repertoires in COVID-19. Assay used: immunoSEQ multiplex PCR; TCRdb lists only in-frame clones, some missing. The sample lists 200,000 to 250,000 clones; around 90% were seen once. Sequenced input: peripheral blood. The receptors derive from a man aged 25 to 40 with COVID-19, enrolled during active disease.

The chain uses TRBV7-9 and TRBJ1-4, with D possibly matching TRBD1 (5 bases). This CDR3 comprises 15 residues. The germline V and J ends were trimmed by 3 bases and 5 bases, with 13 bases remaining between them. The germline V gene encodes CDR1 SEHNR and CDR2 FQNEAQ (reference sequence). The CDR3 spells CASSFVGRLNEKLFF. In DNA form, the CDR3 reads TGTGCCAGCAGCTTCGTGGGGCGTTTAAATGAAAAACTGTTTTTT.

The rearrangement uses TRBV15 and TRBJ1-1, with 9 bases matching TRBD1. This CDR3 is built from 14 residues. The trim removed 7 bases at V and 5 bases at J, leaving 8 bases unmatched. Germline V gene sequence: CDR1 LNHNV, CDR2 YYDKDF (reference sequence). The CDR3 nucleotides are TGTGCCACCATGTCGGACAGGGGACTGACTGAAGCTTTCTTT. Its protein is CATMSDRGLTEAFF.

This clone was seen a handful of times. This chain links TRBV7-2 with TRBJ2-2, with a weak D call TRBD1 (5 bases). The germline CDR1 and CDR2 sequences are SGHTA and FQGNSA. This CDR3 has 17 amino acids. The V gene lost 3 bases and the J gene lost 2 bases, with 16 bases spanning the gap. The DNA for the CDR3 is TGTGCCAGCAGCTTGTCAGGGTTACATTTAAACACCGGGGAGCTGTTTTTT. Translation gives CASSLSGLHLNTGELFF.

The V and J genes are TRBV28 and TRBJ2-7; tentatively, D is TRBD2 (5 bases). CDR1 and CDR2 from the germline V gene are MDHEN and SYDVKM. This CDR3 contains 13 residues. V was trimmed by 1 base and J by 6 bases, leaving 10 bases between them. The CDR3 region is CASSLSRVVEQYF. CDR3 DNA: TGTGCCAGCAGTTTATCGAGGGTCGTCGAGCAGTACTTC.

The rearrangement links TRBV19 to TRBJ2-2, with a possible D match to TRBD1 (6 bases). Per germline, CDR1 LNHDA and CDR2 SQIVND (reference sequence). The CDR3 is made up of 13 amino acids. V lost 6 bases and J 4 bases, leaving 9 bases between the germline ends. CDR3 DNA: TGTGCCAGTAGGACAGGTGCCACCGGGGAGCTGTTTTTT. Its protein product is CASRTGATGELFF.

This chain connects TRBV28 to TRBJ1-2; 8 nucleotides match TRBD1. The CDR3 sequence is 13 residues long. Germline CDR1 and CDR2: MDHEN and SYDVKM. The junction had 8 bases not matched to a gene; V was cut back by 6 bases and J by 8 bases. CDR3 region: CASSPQGAGGYTF. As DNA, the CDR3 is TGTGCCAGCAGCCCCCAGGGGGCTGGGGGCTACACCTTC.

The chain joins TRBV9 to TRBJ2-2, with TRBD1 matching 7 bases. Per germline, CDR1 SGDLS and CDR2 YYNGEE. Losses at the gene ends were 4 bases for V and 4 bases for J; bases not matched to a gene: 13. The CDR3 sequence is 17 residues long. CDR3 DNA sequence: TGTGCCAGCAGCCCCACTACCGGGACAGTTTTCACCGGGGAGCTGTTTTTT. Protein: CASSPTTGTVFTGELFF.

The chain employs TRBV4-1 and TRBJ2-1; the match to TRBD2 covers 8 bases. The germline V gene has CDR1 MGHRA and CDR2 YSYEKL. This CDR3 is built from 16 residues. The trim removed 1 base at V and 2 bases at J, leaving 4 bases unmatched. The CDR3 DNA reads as TGCGCCAGCAGCCAAGCGGGCGGGGGGCCCTACAATGAGCAGTTCTTC. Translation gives CASSQAGGGPYNEQFF.

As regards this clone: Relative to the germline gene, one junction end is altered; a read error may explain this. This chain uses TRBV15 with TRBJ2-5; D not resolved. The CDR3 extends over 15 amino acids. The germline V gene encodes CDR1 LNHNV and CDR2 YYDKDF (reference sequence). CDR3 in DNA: TGTGCCACCAGCAGAGGGAGTGGCAACCAGGAGACCCAGTACTTC. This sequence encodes CATSRGSGNQETQYF.

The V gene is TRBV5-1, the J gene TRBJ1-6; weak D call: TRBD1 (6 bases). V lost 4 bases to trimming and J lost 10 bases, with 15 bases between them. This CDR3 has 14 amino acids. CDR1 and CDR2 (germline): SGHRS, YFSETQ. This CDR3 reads CASSVEGTLSPLHF. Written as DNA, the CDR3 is TGCGCCAGCAGCGTCGAGGGGACACTCTCACCCCTCCACTTT.

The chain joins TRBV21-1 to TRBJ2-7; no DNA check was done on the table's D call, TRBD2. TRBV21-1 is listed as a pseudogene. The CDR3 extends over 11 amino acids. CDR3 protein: CARSFLSEQYF. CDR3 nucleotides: TGTGCCAGGTCTTTTCTAAGCGAGCAGTACTTC.

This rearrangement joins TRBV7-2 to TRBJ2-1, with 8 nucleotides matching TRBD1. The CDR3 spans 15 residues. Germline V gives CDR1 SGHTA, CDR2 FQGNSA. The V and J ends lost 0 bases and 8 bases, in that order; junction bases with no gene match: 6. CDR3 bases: TGTGCCAGCAGCTTAGCTCAGGGGGCCGTTCATGAGCAGTTCTTC. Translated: CASSLAQGAVHEQFF.

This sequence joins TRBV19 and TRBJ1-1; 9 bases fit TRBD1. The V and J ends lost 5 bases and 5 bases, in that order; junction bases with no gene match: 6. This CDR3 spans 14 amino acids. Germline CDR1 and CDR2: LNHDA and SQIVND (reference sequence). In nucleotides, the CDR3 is TGTGCCAGTAGTCCCGGACAGGGGAAGACTGAAGCTTTCTTT. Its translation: CASSPGQGKTEAFF. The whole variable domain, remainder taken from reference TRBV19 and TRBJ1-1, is DGGITQSPKYLFRKEGQNVTLSCEQNLNHDAMYWYRQDPGQGLRLIYYSQIVNDFQKGDIAEGYSVSREKKESFPLTVTSAQKNPTAFYLCASSPGQGKTEAFFGQGTRLTVV.

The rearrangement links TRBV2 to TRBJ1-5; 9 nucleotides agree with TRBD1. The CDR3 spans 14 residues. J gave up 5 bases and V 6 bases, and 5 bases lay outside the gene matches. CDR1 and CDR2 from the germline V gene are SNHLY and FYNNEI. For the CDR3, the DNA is TGTGCCAGCAGCGGACAGGGGAGATATCAGCCCCAGCATTTT. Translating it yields CASSGQGRYQPQHF. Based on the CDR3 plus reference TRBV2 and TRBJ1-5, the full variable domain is EPEVTQTPSHQVTQMGQEVILRCVPISNHLYFYWYRQILGQKVEFLVSFYNNEISEKSEIFDDQFSVERPDGSNFTLKIRSTKLEDSAMYFCASSGQGRYQPQHFGDGTRLSIL.

CDR3 coding DNA: TGCGCCAGCAGCTTGGGCGGGACAGGGCGCACCTATGGCTACACCTTC. It translates to CASSLGGTGRTYGYTF. J is TRBJ1-2 and V is TRBV5-1; 9 nucleotides agree with TRBD1. V dropped 0 bases and J dropped 4; count of bases not matched to a gene: 7. CDR1 is SGHRS, CDR2 YFSETQ, per germline. The CDR3 runs 16 residues. Variable domain in full (rest from reference TRBV5-1 and TRBJ1-2): KAGVTQTPRYLIKTRGQQVTLSCSPISGHRSVSWYQQTPGQGLQFLFEYFSETQRNKGNFPGRFSGRQFSNSRSEMNVSTLELGDSALYLCASSLGGTGRTYGYTFGSGTRLTVV.

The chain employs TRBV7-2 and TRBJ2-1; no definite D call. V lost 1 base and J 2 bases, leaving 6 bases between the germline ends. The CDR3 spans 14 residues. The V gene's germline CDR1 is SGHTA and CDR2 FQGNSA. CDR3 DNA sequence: TGTGCCAGCAGCTTAGACAGAACCTACAATGAGCAGTTCTTC. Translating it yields CASSLDRTYNEQFF.

CDR3 sequence: CASSKEAGRNYGYTF. In nucleotides, the CDR3 is TGTGCCAGCAGTAAGGAAGCGGGCCGAAACTATGGCTACACCTTC. The V gene is TRBV6-4, the J gene TRBJ1-2; no clear D. CDR3 length: 15 residues. With 5 bases removed from V and 2 bases from J, the gap between germline ends came to 15 bases. Germline CDR1 and CDR2: MRHNA and SNTAGT.

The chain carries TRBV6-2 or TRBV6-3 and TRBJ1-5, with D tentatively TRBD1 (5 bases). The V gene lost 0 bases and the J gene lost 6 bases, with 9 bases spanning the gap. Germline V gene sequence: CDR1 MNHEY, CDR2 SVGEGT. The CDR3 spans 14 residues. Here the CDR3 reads CASSYSTVRQPQHF. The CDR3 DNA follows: TGTGCCAGCAGTTACTCGACAGTCCGTCAGCCCCAGCATTTT.

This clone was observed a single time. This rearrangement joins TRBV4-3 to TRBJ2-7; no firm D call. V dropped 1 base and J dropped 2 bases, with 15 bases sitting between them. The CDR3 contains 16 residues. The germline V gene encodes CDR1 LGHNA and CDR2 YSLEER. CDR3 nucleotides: TGCGCCAGCAGCCAAGTTGTGGGCGCCTTCCCCTACGAGCAGTACTTC. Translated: CASSQVVGAFPYEQYF.

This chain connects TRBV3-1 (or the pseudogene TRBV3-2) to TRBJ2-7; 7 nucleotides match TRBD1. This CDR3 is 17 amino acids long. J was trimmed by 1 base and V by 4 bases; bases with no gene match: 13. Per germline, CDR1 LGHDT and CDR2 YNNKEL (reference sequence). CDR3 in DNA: TGTGCCAGCAGCCCGAGCCCGGGACAGCCAAATTCCTACGAGCAGTACTTC. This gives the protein CASSPSPGQPNSYEQYF.

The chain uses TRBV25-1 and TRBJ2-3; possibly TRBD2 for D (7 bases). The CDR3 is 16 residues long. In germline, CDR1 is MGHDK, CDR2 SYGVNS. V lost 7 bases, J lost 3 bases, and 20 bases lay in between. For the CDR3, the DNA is TGTGCCAGCACTCCTCGAGGGGGGGCCGCGACAGATACGCAGTATTTT. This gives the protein CASTPRGGAATDTQYF.

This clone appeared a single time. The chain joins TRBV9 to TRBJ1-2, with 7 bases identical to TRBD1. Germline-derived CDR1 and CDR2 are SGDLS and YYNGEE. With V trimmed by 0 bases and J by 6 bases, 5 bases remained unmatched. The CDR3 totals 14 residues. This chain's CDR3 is CASSVAQTGHGYTF. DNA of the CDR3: TGTGCCAGCAGCGTAGCGCAGACAGGGCATGGCTACACCTTC.

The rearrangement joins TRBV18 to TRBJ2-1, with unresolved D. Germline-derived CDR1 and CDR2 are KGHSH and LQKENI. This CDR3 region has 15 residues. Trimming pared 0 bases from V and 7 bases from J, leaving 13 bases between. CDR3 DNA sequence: TGTGCCAGCTCACCACCGGCGTCAGTACAGAATGAGCAGTTCTTC. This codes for CASSPPASVQNEQFF.

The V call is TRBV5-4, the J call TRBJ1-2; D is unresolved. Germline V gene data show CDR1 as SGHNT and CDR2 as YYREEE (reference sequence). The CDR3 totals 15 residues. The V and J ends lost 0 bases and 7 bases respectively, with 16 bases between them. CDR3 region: CASSLDSEGIGGYTF. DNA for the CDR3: TGTGCCAGCAGCTTGGACAGTGAGGGTATAGGTGGCTACACCTTC.

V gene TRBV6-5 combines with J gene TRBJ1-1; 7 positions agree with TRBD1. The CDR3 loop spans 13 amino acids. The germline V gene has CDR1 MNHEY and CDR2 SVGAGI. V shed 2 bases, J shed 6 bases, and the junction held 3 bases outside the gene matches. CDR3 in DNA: TGTGCCAGCAGTTACCTACAGGGGCCTGAAGCTTTCTTT. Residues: CASSYLQGPEAFF.

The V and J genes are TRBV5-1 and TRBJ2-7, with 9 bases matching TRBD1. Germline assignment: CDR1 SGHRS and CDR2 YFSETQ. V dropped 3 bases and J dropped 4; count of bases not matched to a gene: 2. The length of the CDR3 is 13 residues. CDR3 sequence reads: CASSWDRVYEQYF. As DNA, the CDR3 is TGCGCCAGCAGCTGGGACAGGGTTTACGAGCAGTACTTC. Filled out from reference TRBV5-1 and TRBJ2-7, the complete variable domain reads KAGVTQTPRYLIKTRGQQVTLSCSPISGHRSVSWYQQTPGQGLQFLFEYFSETQRNKGNFPGRFSGRQFSNSRSEMNVSTLELGDSALYLCASSWDRVYEQYFGPGTRLTVT.

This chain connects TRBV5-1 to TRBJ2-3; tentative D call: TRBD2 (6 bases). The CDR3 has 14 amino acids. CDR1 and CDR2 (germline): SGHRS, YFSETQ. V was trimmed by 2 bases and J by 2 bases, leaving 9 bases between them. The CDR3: CASSFPSATDTQYF. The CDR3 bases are TGCGCCAGCAGCTTCCCTAGCGCCACAGATACGCAGTATTTT. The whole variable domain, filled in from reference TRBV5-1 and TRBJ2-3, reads KAGVTQTPRYLIKTRGQQVTLSCSPISGHRSVSWYQQTPGQGLQFLFEYFSETQRNKGNFPGRFSGRQFSNSRSEMNVSTLELGDSALYLCASSFPSATDTQYFGPGTRLTVL.